The next 30 T cell receptor beta chains were all read from a single sample in a study of blood T cell repertoires in COVID-19. Generated by immunoSEQ multiplex PCR, the TCRdb table keeps only in-frame clones and is missing some. The sample includes 200,000 to 250,000 clones, less than 90% of them seen just once. Sequences were obtained from peripheral blood. The receptors stem from a woman aged 60 to 75 who had recovered from COVID-19.

The genes are TRBV9 and TRBJ2-5; 9 bases align to TRBD1. The germline gives CDR1 SGDLS, CDR2 YYNGEE. The ends lost 1 base at V and 4 bases at J; junction bases unmatched: 8. This CDR3 has 16 residues. The CDR3 here is CASSVSLRQGGETQYF. CDR3 sequence (DNA): TGTGCCAGCAGCGTAAGTCTCCGACAGGGGGGAGAGACCCAGTACTTC.

V is TRBV5-1 and J is TRBJ1-1, with 7 bases that match TRBD1. Germline-derived CDR1 and CDR2 are SGHRS and YFSETQ. There are 14 residues in the CDR3. The V segment lost 4 bases and the J segment 1 base; nucleotides outside the gene matches: 4. CDR3 sequence (DNA): TGCGCCAGCAGCCCGGGACAGAGGAACACTGAAGCTTTCTTT. Amino acids: CASSPGQRNTEAFF.

The genes are TRBV25-1 and TRBJ2-7; 8 bases map to TRBD1. After removal of 9 bases from V and 3 bases from J, the junction contained 4 bases not matched to a gene. The germline gives CDR1 MGHDK, CDR2 SYGVNS. The CDR3 is 12 amino acids. CDR3 region: CASRQGNYEQYF. DNA of the CDR3: TGTGCCAGTAGACAGGGGAACTACGAGCAGTACTTC.

This clone appeared many times. The V call is TRBV5-1, the J call TRBJ2-1, with TRBD1 identical over 9 bases. Germline CDR1 reads SGHRS; CDR2 reads YFSETQ. The CDR3 is made up of 15 amino acids. The J segment lost 6 bases and the V segment lost 0 bases, leaving 4 bases of the junction unmatched. This CDR3 is CASSLEGQGINEQFF. The CDR3, as DNA: TGCGCCAGCAGCTTGGAAGGACAGGGGATCAATGAGCAGTTCTTC.

The V gene is TRBV19, the J gene TRBJ1-1, with D possibly TRBD1 on 6 matching bases. The CDR3 contains 13 residues. Looked up from germline, CDR1 is LNHDA and CDR2 is SQIVND (reference sequence). Trimming removed 6 bases at V and 5 bases at J, with 13 bases between. CDR3 coding DNA: TGTGCCAGTAGAGAGGGGGAATGGACTGAAGCTTTCTTT. Protein product: CASREGEWTEAFF.

The chain employs TRBV5-1 and TRBJ2-2; 7 positions match TRBD2. The length of the CDR3 is 16 residues. Looked up from germline, CDR1 is SGHRS and CDR2 is YFSETQ. V trimming: 0 bases; J trimming: 4 bases; junction bases outside the gene matches: 6. The CDR3 here is CASSLAASGLTGELFF. Written as DNA, the CDR3 is TGCGCCAGCAGCTTGGCGGCTAGCGGACTCACCGGGGAGCTGTTTTTT.

The chain employs TRBV6-5 and TRBJ1-4; 8 nucleotides align to TRBD1. The CDR3 extends over 14 amino acids. Per the germline V gene, CDR1 is MNHEY and CDR2 is SVGAGI. V shed 5 bases, J shed 8 bases, and the junction held 7 bases outside the gene matches. This CDR3 reads CASSKDRVEEKLFF. The CDR3 DNA reads as TGTGCCAGCAGTAAGGACAGGGTTGAGGAAAAACTGTTTTTT.

The rearrangement joins TRBV4-2 to TRBJ2-4, with 8 positions matching TRBD2. CDR1 and CDR2 from the germline V gene are LGHNA and YNFKEQ. This CDR3 is built from 13 residues. The J segment lost 16 bases and the V segment lost 2 bases, leaving 10 bases of the junction unmatched. CDR3 region: CASSQPPQRGHYF. The DNA of the CDR3 is TGTGCCAGCAGCCAACCTCCCCAGCGGGGGCACTACTTC.

This rearrangement joins TRBV15 to TRBJ2-7, with D perhaps matching TRBD1 (5 bases). The CDR3 totals 15 residues. The V gene lost 0 bases and the J gene lost 6 bases, with 15 bases spanning the gap. The germline V gene has CDR1 LNHNV and CDR2 YYDKDF (reference sequence). In nucleotides, the CDR3 is TGTGCCACCAGCAGAGATCAGGGCAGGTTGACCGAGCAGTACTTC. Protein: CATSRDQGRLTEQYF.

The genes are TRBV5-1 and TRBJ1-1; 8 bases align to TRBD1. Trimming cost V 6 bases and J 0 bases; bases outside gene matches: 4. Germline V gene data show CDR1 as SGHRS and CDR2 as YFSETQ. There are 14 residues in the CDR3. The CDR3 bases are TGCGCCAGCACCGCAGGGGGCTTGAACACTGAAGCTTTCTTT. Translated, it gives CASTAGGLNTEAFF.

J is TRBJ2-1 and V is TRBV7-2, with 16 bases lining up with TRBD2. CDR3 size: 18 residues. Trimming at V came to 5 bases and at J to 10 bases, leaving 14 bases not matched to a gene. CDR1 is SGHTA and CDR2 is FQGNSA in the germline V gene. This chain's CDR3 is CASSPRSGTSGGAREQFF. The CDR3 region has the DNA TGTGCCAGCAGCCCTCGCTCCGGGACTAGCGGGGGGGCCCGCGAGCAGTTCTTC.

The rearrangement uses TRBV6-2 or TRBV6-3 and TRBJ2-7; D perhaps matches TRBD1 (6 bases). Germline V lookup: CDR1 MNHEY, CDR2 SVGEGT. CDR3 size: 14 residues. Trimming removed 2 bases at V and 2 bases at J, with 10 bases between. The DNA of the CDR3 is TGTGCCAGCAGTTACGCAGGGGCCACCTACGAGCAGTACTTC. This encodes CASSYAGATYEQYF.

This clone has only one observation. The V and J genes are TRBV4-3 and TRBJ2-2; the match to TRBD2 covers 10 bases. Trimming removed 1 base from V and 7 bases from J; junction bases left unmatched: 15. Germline V gene data show CDR1 as LGHNA and CDR2 as YSLEER. The CDR3 is 19 amino acids. Written as DNA, the CDR3 is TGCGCCAGCAGCCAAGGCAGACTTAGCGGGGGGTTAACGGGCGGGGAGCTGTTTTTT. Protein sequence: CASSQGRLSGGLTGGELFF.

This chain joins TRBV18 and TRBJ2-3; 13 bases are a match to TRBD2. CDR1 is KGHSH, CDR2 LQKENI, per germline. This CDR3 is 16 amino acids long. With 1 base clipped from V and 8 bases from J, the junction kept 6 bases outside the gene matches. In DNA, the CDR3 is TGTGCCAGCTCACCACTTTCAGGGACTAGCGGGGCTACGCAGTATTTT. This encodes CASSPLSGTSGATQYF.

V and J are TRBV7-8 and TRBJ2-3; TRBD1 matches 8 bases. The germline V gene encodes CDR1 SGHVS and CDR2 FQNEAQ. Trimming at V came to 1 base and at J to 4 bases, leaving 4 bases not matched to a gene. The CDR3 runs 15 residues. The CDR3 sequence is CASSLGTGPADTQYF. The CDR3 DNA reads TGTGCCAGCAGCTTAGGGACAGGGCCGGCAGATACGCAGTATTTT.

This clone was seen a handful of times. The chain uses TRBV4-1 and TRBJ2-7, with 9 bases lining up with TRBD1. After removal of 3 bases from V and 4 bases from J, the junction contained 4 bases not matched to a gene. Germline V gene lookup returns CDR1 MGHRA and CDR2 YSYEKL. This CDR3 has 14 amino acids. CDR3 residues: CASSQIGQGYEQYF. DNA of the CDR3: TGCGCCAGCAGCCAGATCGGACAGGGGTACGAGCAGTACTTC.

This clone was picked up one time. This chain joins TRBV7-8 and TRBJ1-2, with D tentatively TRBD1 (6 bases). This CDR3 is 14 amino acids long. V was shortened by 5 bases and J by 9 bases, with 19 bases between the two germline ends. Germline V gene lookup returns CDR1 SGHVS and CDR2 FQNEAQ. The CDR3 spells CASSERGGQLSYTF. The CDR3 DNA reads as TGTGCCAGCAGCGAGCGTGGGGGCCAACTGAGCTACACCTTC.

The chain uses TRBV7-8 and TRBJ2-1, with D possibly being TRBD1 (5 bases). The V end was cut by 3 bases, the J end by 4 bases, with 13 bases between. The CDR3 loop spans 15 amino acids. Per the germline V gene, CDR1 is SGHVS and CDR2 is FQNEAQ. The CDR3 here is CASSLGRVGYNEQFF. In DNA, the CDR3 is TGTGCCAGCAGCTTGGGCAGGGTGGGGTACAATGAGCAGTTCTTC.

J is TRBJ2-3 and V is TRBV2, with D unresolved. Germline V gene data show CDR1 as SNHLY and CDR2 as FYNNEI. V was clipped by 4 bases and J by 3 bases, with 8 bases between them. The CDR3 spans 13 residues. CDR3 sequence: CASSATATDTQYF. The CDR3 DNA is TGTGCCAGCAGTGCCACAGCTACAGATACGCAGTATTTT.

V usage is TRBV5-1 and J usage is TRBJ2-6, with 10 bases matching TRBD1. CDR3 length: 18 amino acids. The germline V gene encodes CDR1 SGHRS and CDR2 YFSETQ. The V segment lost 4 bases and the J segment 2 bases; nucleotides outside the gene matches: 9. The CDR3 spells CASSLPVTGGAGANVLTF. The CDR3 bases are TGCGCCAGCAGCCTACCCGTGACAGGGGGCGCTGGGGCCAACGTCCTGACTTTC.

This clone came up a few times. The chain recombines TRBV6-2 or TRBV6-3 with TRBJ2-4; 8 bases fit TRBD2. The germline V gene encodes CDR1 MNHEY and CDR2 SVGEGT. This CDR3 has 17 amino acids. V shed 6 bases and J 0 bases; nucleotides not matched to a gene: 10. The chain's CDR3 is CASSLDFGGVAKNIQYF. The CDR3 DNA is TGTGCCAGCAGCCTCGATTTCGGGGGGGTAGCCAAAAACATTCAGTACTTC.

This clone was observed a single time. The gene calls are TRBV6-2 or TRBV6-3 and TRBJ1-1; D possibly corresponds to TRBD1 (5 bases). Deletions cut 2 bases from V and 0 bases from J, with 13 bases between. There are 16 residues in the CDR3. CDR1 is MNHEY, CDR2 SVGEGT, per germline. The CDR3 DNA sequence: TGTGCCAGCAGTTACAGGACGGGGGGTGTGAACACTGAAGCTTTCTTT. Its translation is CASSYRTGGVNTEAFF.

In its sample, this clone was seen once. This chain connects TRBV15 to TRBJ1-2; the match to TRBD1 covers 8 bases. The CDR3 covers 14 residues. V lost 4 bases to trimming and J lost 5 bases; unmatched junction nucleotides: 6. CDR1 is LNHNV and CDR2 is YYDKDF in the germline V gene (reference sequence). Here the CDR3 reads CATSKDREYYGYTF. The DNA for the CDR3 is TGTGCCACCAGCAAGGACAGGGAGTATTATGGCTACACCTTC. Looking up the rest from reference TRBV15 and TRBJ1-2 gives the full variable domain: DAMVIQNPRYQVTQFGKPVTLSCSQTLNHNVMYWYQQKSSQAPKLLFHYYDKDFNNEADTPDNFQSRRPNTSFCFLDIRSPGLGDTAMYLCATSKDREYYGYTFGSGTRLTVV.

V gene TRBV11-2 combines with J gene TRBJ1-6, with D possibly being TRBD1 (5 bases). Per the germline V gene, CDR1 is SGHAT and CDR2 is FQNNGV. The V and J ends lost 6 bases and 8 bases respectively, with 20 bases between them. The CDR3 extends over 16 amino acids. The chain's CDR3 is CASSPGHGALYSPLHF. For the CDR3, the DNA is TGTGCCAGCAGTCCAGGGCACGGAGCACTCTATTCACCCCTCCACTTT.

The rearrangement uses TRBV18 and TRBJ2-7, with TRBD1 matching 7 bases. This CDR3 contains 14 residues. The ends lost 1 base at V and 2 bases at J; junction bases unmatched: 2. Per germline, CDR1 KGHSH and CDR2 LQKENI. The CDR3 sequence: CASSPQGAAYEQYF. In DNA form, the CDR3 reads TGTGCCAGCTCACCACAGGGGGCCGCCTACGAGCAGTACTTC. Complete variable domain (other parts from reference TRBV18 and TRBJ2-7): NAGVMQNPRHLVRRRGQEARLRCSPMKGHSHVYWYRQLPEEGLKFMVYLQKENIIDESGMPKERFSAEFPKEGPSILRIQQVVRGDSAAYFCASSPQGAAYEQYFGPGTRLTVT.

This clone appeared once. This chain links TRBV7-8 with TRBJ1-4; D is possibly TRBD1 (6 bases). The CDR3 is 15 residues long. Germline lookup yields CDR1 SGHVS and CDR2 FQNEAQ. Trimming cost V 2 bases and J 3 bases, with 10 bases left between them. The CDR3 sequence is CASSLNRESNEKLFF. In nucleotides, the CDR3 is TGTGCCAGCAGCTTAAACAGGGAGTCTAATGAAAAACTGTTTTTT. Filled out from reference TRBV7-8 and TRBJ1-4, the complete variable domain reads GAGVSQSPRYKVAKRGQDVALRCDPISGHVSLFWYQQALGQGPEFLTYFQNEAQLDKSGLPSDRFFAERPEGSVSTLKIQRTQQEDSAVYLCASSLNRESNEKLFFGSGTQLSVL.

The chain uses TRBV6-5 and TRBJ1-6; D might be TRBD1 (5 bases). Germline CDR1 MNHEY, CDR2 SVGAGI. Trimming shortened V by 0 bases and J by 8 bases, and 11 bases separated the two germline ends. CDR3 length equals 15 residues. The CDR3: CASSYSNPRDSPLHF. The CDR3 coding sequence is TGTGCCAGCAGTTACTCGAATCCCAGGGATTCACCCCTCCACTTT.

V is TRBV5-1 and J is TRBJ1-2, with TRBD1 as a possible D gene (5 bases). The germline V and J ends were trimmed by 4 bases and 8 bases, with 18 bases remaining between them. This CDR3 has 14 amino acids. Germline CDR1 and CDR2: SGHRS and YFSETQ. This chain's CDR3 is CASSQDRGSSGYTF. The CDR3, as DNA: TGCGCCAGCAGCCAAGACCGGGGGTCGAGCGGCTACACCTTC.

The rearrangement links TRBV9 to TRBJ1-1; the D is unclear. Trimming stripped 3 bases from V and 2 bases from J, with 8 bases between. The CDR3 has 13 residues. Germline V gene lookup returns CDR1 SGDLS and CDR2 YYNGEE. The DNA of the CDR3 is TGTGCCAGCAGCGAGAGGCTTAACACTGAAGCTTTCTTT. As protein: CASSERLNTEAFF. Filled out from reference TRBV9 and TRBJ1-1, the complete variable domain reads DSGVTQTPKHLITATGQRVTLRCSPRSGDLSVYWYQQSLDQGLQFLIQYYNGEERAKGNILERFSAQQFPDLHSELNLSSLELGDSALYFCASSERLNTEAFFGQGTRLTVV.

The chain recombines TRBV27 with TRBJ1-1; 9 positions agree with TRBD1. The junction had 10 bases not matched to a gene; V was cut back by 5 bases and J by 3 bases. The CDR3 runs to 16 residues. CDR1 is MNHEY, CDR2 SMNVEV, per germline (reference sequence). CDR3 in amino acids: CASSPGTGKGYTEAFF. CDR3 DNA: TGTGCCAGCAGTCCCGGGACAGGGAAAGGTTACACTGAAGCTTTCTTT.